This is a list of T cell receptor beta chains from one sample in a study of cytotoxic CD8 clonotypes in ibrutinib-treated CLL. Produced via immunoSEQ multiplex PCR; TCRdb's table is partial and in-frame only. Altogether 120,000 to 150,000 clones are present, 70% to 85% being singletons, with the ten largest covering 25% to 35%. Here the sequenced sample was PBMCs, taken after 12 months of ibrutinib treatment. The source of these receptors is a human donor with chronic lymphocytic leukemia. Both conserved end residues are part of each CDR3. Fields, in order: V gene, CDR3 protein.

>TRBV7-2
CASSTSARYEQYF
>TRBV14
CASSPWEGSNYGYTF
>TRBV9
CASSATDYYNSPLHF
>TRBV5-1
CASSLGDRTYEQYF
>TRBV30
CAWGENQPQHF
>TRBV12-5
CASGEGTYGYTF
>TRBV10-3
CAISDSGALSYNEQFF
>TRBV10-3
CAISDRDHRGSYTEAFF
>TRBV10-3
CAISDQAKNEQFF
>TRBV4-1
CASSQSGQSTETQYF
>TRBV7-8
CASSSAHTDTQYF
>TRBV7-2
CASSRVWGTEAFF
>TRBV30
CAWSPLGQGIVEQYF
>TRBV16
CASSRVTTRLHF
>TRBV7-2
CASSPGLAIGELFF
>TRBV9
CASSTTSGGLETQYF
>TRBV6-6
CASSFWIGQTYSPLHF
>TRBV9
CASSIWARELFF
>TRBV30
CAWSRAGTPYNEQFF
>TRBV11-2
CASSLFGRQGADTQYF
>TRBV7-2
CASSSSPTGGGQPQHF
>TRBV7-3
CASTRDGNTEAFF
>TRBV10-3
CAIMPGRSGSYEQYF
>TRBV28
CASTIKQRQKAFF
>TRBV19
CASSILSRMNNEQFF
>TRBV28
CASSKDSSPLHF
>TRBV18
CASSPSSGGGYEQYF
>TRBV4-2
CASSQSIVPGLAYNEQFF
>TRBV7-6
CASSLVTSEDTQYF
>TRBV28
CASSFRDRGIYGYTF
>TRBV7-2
CASSLTHGYTF